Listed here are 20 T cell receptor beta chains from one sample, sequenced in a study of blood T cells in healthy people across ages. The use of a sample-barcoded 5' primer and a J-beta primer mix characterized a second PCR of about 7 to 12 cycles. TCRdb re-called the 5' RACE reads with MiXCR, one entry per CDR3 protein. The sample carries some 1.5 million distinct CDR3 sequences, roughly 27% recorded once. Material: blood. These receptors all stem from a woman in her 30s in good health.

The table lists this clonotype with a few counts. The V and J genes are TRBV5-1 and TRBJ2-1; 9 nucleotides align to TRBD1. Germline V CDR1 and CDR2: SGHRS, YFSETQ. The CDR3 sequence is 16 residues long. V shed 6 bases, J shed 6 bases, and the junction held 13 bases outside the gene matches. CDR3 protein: CASNEVGTGRGNEQFF. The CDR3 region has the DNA TGCGCCAGCAACGAGGTCGGGACAGGGAGGGGCAATGAGCAGTTCTTC.

CDR3 protein: CSARDPRTGTYGYTF. The CDR3 region has the DNA TGCAGTGCTAGAGATCCGAGGACGGGGACCTATGGCTACACCTTC. This chain uses TRBV20-1 with TRBJ1-2; possibly TRBD1 for D (5 bases). CDR1 is DFQATT and CDR2 is SNEGSKA in the germline V gene (reference sequence). The CDR3 consists of 15 residues. The V gene lost 0 bases and the J gene lost 4 bases, with 15 bases spanning the gap.

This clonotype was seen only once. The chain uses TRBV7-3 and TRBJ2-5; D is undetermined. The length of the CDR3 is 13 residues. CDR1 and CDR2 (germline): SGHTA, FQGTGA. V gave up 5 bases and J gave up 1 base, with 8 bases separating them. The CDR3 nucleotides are TGTGCCAGCAGCGGTGTGGGCCAAGAGACCCAGTACTTC. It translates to CASSGVGQETQYF.

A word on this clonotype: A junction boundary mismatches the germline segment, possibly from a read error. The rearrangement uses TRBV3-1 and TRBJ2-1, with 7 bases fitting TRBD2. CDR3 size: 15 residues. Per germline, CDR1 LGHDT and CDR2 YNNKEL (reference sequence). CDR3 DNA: TGTGCCGGCAGCCGCCTCACGGGGGGTTACAATGAGCAGTTCTTC. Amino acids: CAGSRLTGGYNEQFF.

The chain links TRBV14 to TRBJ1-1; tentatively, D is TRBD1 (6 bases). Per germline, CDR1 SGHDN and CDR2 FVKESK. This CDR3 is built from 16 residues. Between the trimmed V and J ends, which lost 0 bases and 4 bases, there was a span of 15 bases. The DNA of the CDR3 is TGTGCCAGCAGCCAAGAGTGGGGGCGGGGCGCCACTGAAGCTTTCTTT. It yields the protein CASSQEWGRGATEAFF.

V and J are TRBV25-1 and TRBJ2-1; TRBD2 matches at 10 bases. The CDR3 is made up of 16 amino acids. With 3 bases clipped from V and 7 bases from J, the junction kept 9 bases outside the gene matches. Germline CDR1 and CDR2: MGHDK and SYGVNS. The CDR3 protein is CASSDPLAGEGNEQFF. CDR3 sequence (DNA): TGTGCCAGCAGTGATCCCCTAGCGGGGGAGGGGAATGAGCAGTTCTTC.

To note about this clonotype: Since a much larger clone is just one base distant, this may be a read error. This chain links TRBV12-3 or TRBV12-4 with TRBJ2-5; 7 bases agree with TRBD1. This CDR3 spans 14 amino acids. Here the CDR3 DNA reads TGTGCCAGCAGGTTAGCCTCAGGGGGAGAGACCCAGTACTTC. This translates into CASRLASGGETQYF.

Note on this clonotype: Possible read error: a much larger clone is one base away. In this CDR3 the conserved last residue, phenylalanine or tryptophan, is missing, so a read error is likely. CDR3 sequence reads: CASSSPPITYEQYI. The CDR3 DNA follows: TGCGCCAGCAGCTCTCCTCCGATAACCTACGAGCAGTACATC. The chain carries TRBV5-1 and TRBJ2-7; D is unresolved. Germline CDR1 reads SGHRS; CDR2 reads YFSETQ. V was trimmed by 3 bases and J by 2 bases, leaving 12 bases between them. The CDR3 sequence is 14 residues long.

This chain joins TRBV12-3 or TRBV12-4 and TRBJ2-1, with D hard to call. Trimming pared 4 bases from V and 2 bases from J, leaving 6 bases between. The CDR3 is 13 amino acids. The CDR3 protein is CASSYTAYNEQFF. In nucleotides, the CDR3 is TGTGCCAGCAGTTATACAGCCTACAATGAGCAGTTCTTC.

CDR3 bases: TGTGCCAGCAGTTTCCTCCAGGGGACAGATACGCAGTATTTT. This translates into CASSFLQGTDTQYF. The rearrangement joins TRBV28 to TRBJ2-3, with TRBD1 as a possible D gene (6 bases). CDR1 is MDHEN, CDR2 SYDVKM, per germline. V lost 3 bases and J lost 3, with 10 bases in between. The CDR3 has 14 residues. Drawing the rest from reference TRBV28 and TRBJ2-3, the complete variable domain is DVKVTQSSRYLVKRTGEKVFLECVQDMDHENMFWYRQDPGLGLRLIYFSYDVKMKEKGDIPEGYSVSREKKERFSLILESASTNQTSMYLCASSFLQGTDTQYFGPGTRLTVL.

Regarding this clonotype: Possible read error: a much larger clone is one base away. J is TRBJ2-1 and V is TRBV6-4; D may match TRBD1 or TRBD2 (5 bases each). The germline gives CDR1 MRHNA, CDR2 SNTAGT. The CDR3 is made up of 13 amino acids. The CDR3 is CARSAGTYGEQFF. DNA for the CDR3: TGTGCCCGCAGCGCCGGGACGTATGGGGAGCAGTTCTTC.

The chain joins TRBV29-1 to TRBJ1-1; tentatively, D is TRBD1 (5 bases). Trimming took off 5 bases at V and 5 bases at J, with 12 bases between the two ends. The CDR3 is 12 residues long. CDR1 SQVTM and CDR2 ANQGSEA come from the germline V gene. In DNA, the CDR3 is TGCAGCGTTCGTTTTGGGGGGACTGAAGCTTTCTTT. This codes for CSVRFGGTEAFF.

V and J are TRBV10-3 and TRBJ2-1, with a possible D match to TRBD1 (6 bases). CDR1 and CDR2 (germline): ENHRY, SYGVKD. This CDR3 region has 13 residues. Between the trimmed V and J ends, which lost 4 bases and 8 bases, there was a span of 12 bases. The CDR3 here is CAISGQENDEQFF. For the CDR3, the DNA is TGTGCCATCAGTGGACAGGAAAACGATGAGCAGTTCTTC.

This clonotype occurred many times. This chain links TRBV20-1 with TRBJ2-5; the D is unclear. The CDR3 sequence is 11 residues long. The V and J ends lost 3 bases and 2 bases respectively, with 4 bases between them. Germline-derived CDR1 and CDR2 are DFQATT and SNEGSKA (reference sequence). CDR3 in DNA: TGCAGTGCTAGGGAACAAGAGACCCAGTACTTC. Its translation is CSAREQETQYF.

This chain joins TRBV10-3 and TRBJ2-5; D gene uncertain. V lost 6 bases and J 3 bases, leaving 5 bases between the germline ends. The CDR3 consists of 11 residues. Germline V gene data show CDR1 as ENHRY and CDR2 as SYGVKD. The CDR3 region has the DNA TGTGCCATCAGAAACGAAGAGACCCAGTACTTC. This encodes CAIRNEETQYF.

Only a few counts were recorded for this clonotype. CDR3: CASSQRGSLGYEQYF. CDR3 DNA: TGTGCCAGCAGCCAACGGGGATCACTCGGATACGAGCAGTACTTC. The V gene is TRBV3-1, the J gene TRBJ2-5; perhaps TRBD2 as D (5 bases). TRBJ2-7 explains the end of the DNA better; the J call may be wrong. This CDR3 has 15 amino acids. CDR1 is LGHDT, CDR2 YNNKEL, per germline (reference sequence).

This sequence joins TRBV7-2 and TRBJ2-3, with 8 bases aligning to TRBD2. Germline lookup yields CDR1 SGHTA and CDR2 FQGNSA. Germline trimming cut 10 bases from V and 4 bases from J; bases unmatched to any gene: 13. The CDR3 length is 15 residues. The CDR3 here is CATSRSGSSPDTQYF. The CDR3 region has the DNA TGTGCCACTTCAAGAAGCGGGAGTTCCCCAGATACGCAGTATTTT. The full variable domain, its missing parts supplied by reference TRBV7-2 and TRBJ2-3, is GAGVSQSPSNKVTEKGKDVELRCDPISGHTALYWYRQSLGQGLEFLIYFQGNSAPDKSGLPSDRFSAERTGGSVSTLTIQRTQQEDSAVYLCATSRSGSSPDTQYFGPGTRLTVL.

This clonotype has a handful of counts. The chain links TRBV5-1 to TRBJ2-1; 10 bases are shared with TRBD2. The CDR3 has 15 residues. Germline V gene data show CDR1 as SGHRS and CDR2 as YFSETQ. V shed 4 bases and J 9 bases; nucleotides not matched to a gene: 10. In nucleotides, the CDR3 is TGCGCCAGCAGCGCCACTAGCGGGATTGGGGGTGAGCAGTTCTTC. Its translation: CASSATSGIGGEQFF.

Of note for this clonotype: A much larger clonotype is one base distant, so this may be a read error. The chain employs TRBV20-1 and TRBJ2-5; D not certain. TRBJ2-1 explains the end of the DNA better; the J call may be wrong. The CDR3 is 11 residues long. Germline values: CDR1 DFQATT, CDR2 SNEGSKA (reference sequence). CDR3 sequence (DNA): TGCAGTGCCCCGTACCAAGAGACCCAGTTCTTC. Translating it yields CSAPYQETQFF.

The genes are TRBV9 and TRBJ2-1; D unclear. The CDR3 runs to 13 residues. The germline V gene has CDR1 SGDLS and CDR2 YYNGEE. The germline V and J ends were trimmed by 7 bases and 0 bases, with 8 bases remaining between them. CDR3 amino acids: CASAQSSYNEQFF. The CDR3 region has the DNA TGTGCCAGCGCGCAAAGCTCCTACAATGAGCAGTTCTTC.